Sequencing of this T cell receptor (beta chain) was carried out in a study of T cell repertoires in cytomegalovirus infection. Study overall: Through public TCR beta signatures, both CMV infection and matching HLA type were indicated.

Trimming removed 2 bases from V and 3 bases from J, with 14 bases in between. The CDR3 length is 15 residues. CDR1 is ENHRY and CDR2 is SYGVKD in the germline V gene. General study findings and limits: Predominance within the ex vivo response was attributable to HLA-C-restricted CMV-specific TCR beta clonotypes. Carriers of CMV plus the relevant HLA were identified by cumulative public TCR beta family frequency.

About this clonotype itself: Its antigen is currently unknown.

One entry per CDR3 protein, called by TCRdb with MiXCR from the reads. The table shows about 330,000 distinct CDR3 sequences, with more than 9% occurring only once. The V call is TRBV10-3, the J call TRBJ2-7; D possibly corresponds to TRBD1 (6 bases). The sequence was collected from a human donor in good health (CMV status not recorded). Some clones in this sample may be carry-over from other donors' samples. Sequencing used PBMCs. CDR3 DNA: TGTGCCATCAGTGAGCGCTCCGGGACAAGCTACGAGCAGTACTTC. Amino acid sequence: CAISERSGTSYEQYF.